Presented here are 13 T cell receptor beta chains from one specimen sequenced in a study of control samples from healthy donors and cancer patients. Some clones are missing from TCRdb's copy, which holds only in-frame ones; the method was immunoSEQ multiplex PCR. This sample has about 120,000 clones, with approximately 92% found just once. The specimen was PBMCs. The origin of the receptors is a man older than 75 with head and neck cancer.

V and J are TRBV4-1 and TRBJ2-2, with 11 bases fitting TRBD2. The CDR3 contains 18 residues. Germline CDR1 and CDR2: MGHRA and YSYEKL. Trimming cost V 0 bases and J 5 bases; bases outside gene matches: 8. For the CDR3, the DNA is TGCGCCAGCAGCCAAGATACTAGCGGGGGCCCGAGGACCGGGGAGCTGTTTTTT. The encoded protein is CASSQDTSGGPRTGELFF.

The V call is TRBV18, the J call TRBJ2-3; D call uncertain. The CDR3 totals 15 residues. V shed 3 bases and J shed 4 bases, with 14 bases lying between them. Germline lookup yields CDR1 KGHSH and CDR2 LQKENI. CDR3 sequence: CASSPRLTAADTQYF. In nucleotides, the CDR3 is TGTGCCAGCTCACCGCGATTGACCGCCGCAGATACGCAGTATTTT.

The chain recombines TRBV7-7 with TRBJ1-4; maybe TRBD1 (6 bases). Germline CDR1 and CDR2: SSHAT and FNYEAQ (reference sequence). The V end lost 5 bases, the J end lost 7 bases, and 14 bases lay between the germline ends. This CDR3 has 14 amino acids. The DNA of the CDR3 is TGTGCCAGCAGCCCCGTACAGGGAAGTGAAAAACTGTTTTTT. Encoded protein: CASSPVQGSEKLFF.

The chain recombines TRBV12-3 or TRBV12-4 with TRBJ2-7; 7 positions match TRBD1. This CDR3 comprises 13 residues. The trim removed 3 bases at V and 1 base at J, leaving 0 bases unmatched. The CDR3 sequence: CASSLGQSYEQYF. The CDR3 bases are TGTGCCAGCAGTTTGGGACAGTCCTACGAGCAGTACTTC.

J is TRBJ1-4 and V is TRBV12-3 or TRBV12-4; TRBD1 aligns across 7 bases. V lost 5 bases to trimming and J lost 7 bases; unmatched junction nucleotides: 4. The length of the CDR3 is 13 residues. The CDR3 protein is CASSQGGPEKLFF. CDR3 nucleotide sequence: TGTGCCAGCAGTCAAGGGGGCCCTGAAAAACTGTTTTTT.

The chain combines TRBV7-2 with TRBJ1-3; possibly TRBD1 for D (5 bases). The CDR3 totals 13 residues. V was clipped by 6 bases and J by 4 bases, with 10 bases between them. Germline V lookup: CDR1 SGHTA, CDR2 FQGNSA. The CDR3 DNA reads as TGTGCCAGCAGTCAGGGACCGGGAAACACCATATATTTT. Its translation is CASSQGPGNTIYF.

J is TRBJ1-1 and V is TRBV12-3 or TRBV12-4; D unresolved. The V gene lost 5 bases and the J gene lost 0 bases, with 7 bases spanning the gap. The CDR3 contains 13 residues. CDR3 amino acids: CASSMGMNTEAFF. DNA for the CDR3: TGTGCCAGCAGTATGGGTATGAACACTGAAGCTTTCTTT.

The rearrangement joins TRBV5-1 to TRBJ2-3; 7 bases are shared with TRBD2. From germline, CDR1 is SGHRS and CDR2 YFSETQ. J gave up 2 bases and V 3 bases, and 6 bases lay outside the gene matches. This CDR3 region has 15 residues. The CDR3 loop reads CASSSPSGSTDTQYF. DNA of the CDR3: TGCGCCAGCAGCTCTCCTAGCGGTTCCACAGATACGCAGTATTTT.

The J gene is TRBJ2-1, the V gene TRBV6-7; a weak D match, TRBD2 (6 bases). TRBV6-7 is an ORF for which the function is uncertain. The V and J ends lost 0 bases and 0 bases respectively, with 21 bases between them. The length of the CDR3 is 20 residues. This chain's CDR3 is CASSYSRVCGKVNSYNEQFF. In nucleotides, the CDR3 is TGTGCCAGCAGTTACTCGAGGGTTTGCGGGAAGGTTAACTCCTACAATGAGCAGTTCTTC.

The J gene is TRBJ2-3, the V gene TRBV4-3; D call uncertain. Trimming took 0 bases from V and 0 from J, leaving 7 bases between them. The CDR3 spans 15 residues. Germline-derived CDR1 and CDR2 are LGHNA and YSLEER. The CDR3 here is CASSQDPYSTDTQYF. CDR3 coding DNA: TGCGCCAGCAGCCAAGATCCCTATAGCACAGATACGCAGTATTTT.

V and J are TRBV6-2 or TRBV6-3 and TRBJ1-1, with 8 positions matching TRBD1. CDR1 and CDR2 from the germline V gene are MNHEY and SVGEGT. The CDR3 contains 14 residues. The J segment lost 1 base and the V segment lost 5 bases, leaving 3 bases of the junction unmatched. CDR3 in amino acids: CASSPDRANTEAFF. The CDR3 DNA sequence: TGTGCCAGCAGTCCGGACAGGGCGAACACTGAAGCTTTCTTT.

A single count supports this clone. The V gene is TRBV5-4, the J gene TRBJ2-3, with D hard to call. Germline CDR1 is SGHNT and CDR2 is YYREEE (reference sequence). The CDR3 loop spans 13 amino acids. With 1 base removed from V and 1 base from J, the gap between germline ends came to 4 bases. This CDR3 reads CASSLLGTDTQYF. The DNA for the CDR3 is TGTGCCAGCAGCTTGCTGGGCACAGATACGCAGTATTTT. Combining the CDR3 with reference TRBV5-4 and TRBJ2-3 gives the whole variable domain ETGVTQSPTHLIKTRGQQVTLRCSSQSGHNTVSWYQQALGQGPQFIFQYYREEENGRGNFPPRFSGLQFPNYSSELNVNALELDDSALYLCASSLLGTDTQYFGPGTRLTVL.

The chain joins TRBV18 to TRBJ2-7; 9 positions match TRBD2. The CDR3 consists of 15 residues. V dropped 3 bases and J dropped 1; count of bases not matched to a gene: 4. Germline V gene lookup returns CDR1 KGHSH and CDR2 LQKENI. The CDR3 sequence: CASSPPSGISYEQYF. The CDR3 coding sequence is TGTGCCAGCTCACCGCCTAGCGGGATTTCCTACGAGCAGTACTTC.